The clone carrying this T cell receptor (beta chain) was counted between two and nine times. The sample belongs to a study of blood T cell repertoires in COVID-19. V lost 10 bases, J lost 7 bases, and 14 bases lay in between. The CDR3 runs 13 residues. CDR1 MDHEN and CDR2 SYDVKM come from the germline V gene. Only in-frame clones appear in the TCRdb table, and some are missing; sequencing was by immunoSEQ multiplex PCR. The data show approximately 29,000 clones, 85% to 95% seen once. The chain is built from TRBV28 and TRBJ1-6; D unresolved. Input material: peripheral blood. The clonotype comes from a woman in her seventies with COVID-19, enrolled during active disease. In nucleotides, the CDR3 is TGTGCCACCCGAAACTCCCAAAATTCACCCCTCCACTTT. Translation gives CATRNSQNSPLHF.